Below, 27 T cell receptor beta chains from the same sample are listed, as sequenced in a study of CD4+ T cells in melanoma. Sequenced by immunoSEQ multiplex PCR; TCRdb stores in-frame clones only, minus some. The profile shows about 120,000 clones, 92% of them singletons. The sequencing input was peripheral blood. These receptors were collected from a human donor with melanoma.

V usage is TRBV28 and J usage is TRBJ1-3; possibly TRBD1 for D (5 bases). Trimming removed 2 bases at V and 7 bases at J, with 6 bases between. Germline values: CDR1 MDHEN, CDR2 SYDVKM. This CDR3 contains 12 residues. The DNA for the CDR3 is TGTGCCAGCAGTTTAAACAGGAACACCATATATTTT. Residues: CASSLNRNTIYF.

DNA of the CDR3: TGTGCCAGCAGCGTAGTAGCTTCAGGGGCAGATACGCAGTATTTT. Amino acid sequence: CASSVVASGADTQYF. V and J are TRBV9 and TRBJ2-3; a possible D gene is TRBD1 (6 bases). Trimming pared 0 bases from V and 4 bases from J, leaving 12 bases between. Germline loops: CDR1 SGDLS, CDR2 YYNGEE. This CDR3 is 15 amino acids long.

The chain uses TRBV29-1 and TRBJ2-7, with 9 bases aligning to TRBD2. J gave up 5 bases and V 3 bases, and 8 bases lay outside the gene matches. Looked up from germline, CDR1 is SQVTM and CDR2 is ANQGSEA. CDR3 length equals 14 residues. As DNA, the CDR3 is TGCAGCGTTGACGTGACGGGACTAGCCCACGAGCAGTACTTC. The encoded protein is CSVDVTGLAHEQYF.

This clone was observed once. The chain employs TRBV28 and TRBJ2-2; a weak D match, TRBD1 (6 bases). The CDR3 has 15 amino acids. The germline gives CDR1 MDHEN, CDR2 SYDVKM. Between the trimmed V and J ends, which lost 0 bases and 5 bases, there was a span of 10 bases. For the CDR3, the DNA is TGTGCCAGCAGTTTATGGGGGGCGCGAACCGGGGAGCTGTTTTTT. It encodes CASSLWGARTGELFF.

CDR3 region: CASSLVPGGRTNEKLFF. CDR3 sequence (DNA): TGTGCCAGCAGCTTAGTTCCAGGGGGAAGAACTAATGAAAAACTGTTTTTT. The rearrangement joins TRBV7-9 to TRBJ1-4, with 7 bases matching TRBD1. The V gene's germline CDR1 is SEHNR and CDR2 FQNEAQ (reference sequence). V dropped 1 base and J dropped 1; count of bases not matched to a gene: 6. The CDR3 spans 17 residues.

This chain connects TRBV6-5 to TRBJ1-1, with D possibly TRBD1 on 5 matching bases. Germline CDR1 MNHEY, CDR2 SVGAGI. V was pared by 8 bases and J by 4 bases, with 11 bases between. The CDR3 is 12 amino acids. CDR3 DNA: TGTGCCAGCGGCAGGGTAGGCACTGAAGCTTTCTTT. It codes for CASGRVGTEAFF.

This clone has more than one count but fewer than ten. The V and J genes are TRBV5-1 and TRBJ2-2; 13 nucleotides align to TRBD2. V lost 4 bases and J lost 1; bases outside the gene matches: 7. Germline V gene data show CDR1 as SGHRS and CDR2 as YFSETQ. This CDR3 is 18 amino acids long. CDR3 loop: CASSPGLAGDVNTGELFF. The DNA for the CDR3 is TGCGCCAGCAGCCCTGGACTAGCGGGAGACGTGAACACCGGGGAGCTGTTTTTT. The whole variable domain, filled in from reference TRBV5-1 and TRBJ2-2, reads KAGVTQTPRYLIKTRGQQVTLSCSPISGHRSVSWYQQTPGQGLQFLFEYFSETQRNKGNFPGRFSGRQFSNSRSEMNVSTLELGDSALYLCASSPGLAGDVNTGELFFGEGSRLTVL.

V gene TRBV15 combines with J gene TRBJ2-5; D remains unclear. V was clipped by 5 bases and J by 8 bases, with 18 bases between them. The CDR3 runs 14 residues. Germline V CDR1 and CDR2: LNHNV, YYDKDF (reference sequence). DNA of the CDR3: TGTGCCACCAGCCAGTCTGGCCGAGGAAAAACCCAGTACTTC. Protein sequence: CATSQSGRGKTQYF.

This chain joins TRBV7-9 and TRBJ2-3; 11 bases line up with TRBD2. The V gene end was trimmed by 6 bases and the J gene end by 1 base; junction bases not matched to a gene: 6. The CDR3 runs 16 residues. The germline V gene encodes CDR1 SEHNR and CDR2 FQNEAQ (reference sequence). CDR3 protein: CASSYGLAGGTDTQYF. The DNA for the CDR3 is TGTGCCAGCAGTTACGGACTAGCGGGTGGCACAGATACGCAGTATTTT.

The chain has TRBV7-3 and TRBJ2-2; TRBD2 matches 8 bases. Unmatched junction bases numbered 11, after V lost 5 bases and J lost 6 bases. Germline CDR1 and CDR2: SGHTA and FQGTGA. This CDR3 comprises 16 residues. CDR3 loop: CASSPVGAGVPGELFF. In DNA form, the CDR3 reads TGTGCCAGCAGCCCAGTGGGAGCGGGAGTCCCCGGGGAGCTGTTTTTT.

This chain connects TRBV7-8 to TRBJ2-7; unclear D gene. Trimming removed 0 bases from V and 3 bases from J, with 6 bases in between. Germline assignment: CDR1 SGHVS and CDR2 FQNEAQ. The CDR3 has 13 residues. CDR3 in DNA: TGTGCCAGCAGCTTAGCTCCGATCTACGAGCAGTACTTC. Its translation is CASSLAPIYEQYF.

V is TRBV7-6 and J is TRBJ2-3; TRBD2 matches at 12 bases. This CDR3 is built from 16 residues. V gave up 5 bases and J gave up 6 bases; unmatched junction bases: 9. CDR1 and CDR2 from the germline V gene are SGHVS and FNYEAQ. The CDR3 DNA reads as TGTGCCAGCAGCGACCTCCTAGCGGGGGGGCCGGATACGCAGTATTTT. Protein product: CASSDLLAGGPDTQYF.

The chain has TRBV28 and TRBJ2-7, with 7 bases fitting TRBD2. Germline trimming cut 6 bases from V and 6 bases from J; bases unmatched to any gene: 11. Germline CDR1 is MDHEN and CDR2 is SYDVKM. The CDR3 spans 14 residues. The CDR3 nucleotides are TGTGCCAGCAGGGGGGGGACGGTTGGGGGCGAGCAGTACTTC. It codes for CASRGGTVGGEQYF.

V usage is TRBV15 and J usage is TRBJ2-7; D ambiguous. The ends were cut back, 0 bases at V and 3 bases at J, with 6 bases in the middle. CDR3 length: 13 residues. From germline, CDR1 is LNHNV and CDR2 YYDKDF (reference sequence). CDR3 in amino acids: CATSRDEGYEQYF. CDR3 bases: TGTGCCACCAGCAGAGATGAAGGCTACGAGCAGTACTTC.

Here the CDR3 DNA reads TGCGCCAGCAGCCAAGTTATGGGCTATACGCAGTATTTT. Its translation: CASSQVMGYTQYF. The chain couples TRBV4-3 to TRBJ2-3; D uncertain. This CDR3 is built from 13 residues. Trimming stripped 1 base from V and 7 bases from J, with 9 bases between. CDR1 is LGHNA and CDR2 is YSLEER in the germline V gene.

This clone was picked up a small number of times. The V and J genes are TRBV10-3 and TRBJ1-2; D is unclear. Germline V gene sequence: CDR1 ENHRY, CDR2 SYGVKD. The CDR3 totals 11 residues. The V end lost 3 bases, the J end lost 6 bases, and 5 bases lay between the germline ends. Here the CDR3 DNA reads TGTGCCATCAGTGAAGGGCATGGCTACACCTTC. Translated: CAISEGHGYTF.

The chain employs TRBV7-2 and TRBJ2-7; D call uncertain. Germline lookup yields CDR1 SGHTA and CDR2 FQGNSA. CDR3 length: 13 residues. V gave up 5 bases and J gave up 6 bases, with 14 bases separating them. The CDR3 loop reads CASSPLRTVEQYF. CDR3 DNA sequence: TGTGCCAGCAGCCCCCTACGAACGGTCGAGCAGTACTTC.

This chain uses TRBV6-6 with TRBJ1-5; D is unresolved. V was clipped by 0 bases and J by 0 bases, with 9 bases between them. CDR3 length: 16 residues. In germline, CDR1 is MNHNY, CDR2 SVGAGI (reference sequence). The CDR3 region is CASSYSGKDSNQPQHF. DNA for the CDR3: TGTGCCAGCAGTTACTCCGGTAAGGATAGCAATCAGCCCCAGCATTTT.

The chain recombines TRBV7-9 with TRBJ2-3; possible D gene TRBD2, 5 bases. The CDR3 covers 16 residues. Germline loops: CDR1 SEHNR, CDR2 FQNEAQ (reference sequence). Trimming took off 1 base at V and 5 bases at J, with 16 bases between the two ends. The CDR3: CASSLVRASGLDTQYF. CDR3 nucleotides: TGTGCCAGCAGCTTAGTTAGGGCAAGCGGATTAGATACGCAGTATTTT.

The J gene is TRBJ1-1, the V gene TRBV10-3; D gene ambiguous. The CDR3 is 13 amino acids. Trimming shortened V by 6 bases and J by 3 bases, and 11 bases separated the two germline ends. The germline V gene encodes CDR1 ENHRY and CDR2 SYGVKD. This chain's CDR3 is CAISVRVDTEAFF. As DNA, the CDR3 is TGTGCCATCAGCGTAAGGGTGGACACTGAAGCTTTCTTT.

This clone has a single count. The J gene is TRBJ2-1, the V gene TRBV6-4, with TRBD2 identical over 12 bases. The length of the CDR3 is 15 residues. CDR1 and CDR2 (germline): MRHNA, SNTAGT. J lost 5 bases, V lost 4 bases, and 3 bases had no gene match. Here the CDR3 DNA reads TGTGCCAGCAGTGGACTAGCGGGGGCCAACAATGAGCAGTTCTTC. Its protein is CASSGLAGANNEQFF.

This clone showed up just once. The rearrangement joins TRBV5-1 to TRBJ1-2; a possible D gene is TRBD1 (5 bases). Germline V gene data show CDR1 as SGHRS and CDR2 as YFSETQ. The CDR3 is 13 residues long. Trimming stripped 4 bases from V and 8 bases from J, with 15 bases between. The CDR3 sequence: CASSGGLVEGYTF. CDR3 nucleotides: TGCGCCAGCAGCGGGGGTTTGGTGGAAGGCTACACCTTC.

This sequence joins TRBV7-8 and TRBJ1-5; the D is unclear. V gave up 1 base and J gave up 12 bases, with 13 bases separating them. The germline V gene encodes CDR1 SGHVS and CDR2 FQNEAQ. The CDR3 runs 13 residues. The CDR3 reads CASSLVAERVQHF. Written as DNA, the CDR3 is TGTGCCAGCAGCTTAGTAGCGGAGAGGGTCCAGCATTTT.

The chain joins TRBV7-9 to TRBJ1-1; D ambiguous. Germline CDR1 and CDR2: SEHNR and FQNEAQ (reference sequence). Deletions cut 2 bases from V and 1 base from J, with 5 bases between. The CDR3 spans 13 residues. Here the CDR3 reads CASSLSRNTEAFF. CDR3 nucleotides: TGTGCCAGCAGCTTATCCAGGAACACTGAAGCTTTCTTT.

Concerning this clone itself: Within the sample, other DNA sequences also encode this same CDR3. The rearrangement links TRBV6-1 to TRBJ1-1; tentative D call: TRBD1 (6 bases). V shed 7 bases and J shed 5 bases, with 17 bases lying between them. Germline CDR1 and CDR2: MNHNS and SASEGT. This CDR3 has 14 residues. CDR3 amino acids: CASTQQGSDTEAFF. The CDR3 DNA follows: TGTGCCAGCACCCAACAGGGCTCGGATACTGAAGCTTTCTTT.

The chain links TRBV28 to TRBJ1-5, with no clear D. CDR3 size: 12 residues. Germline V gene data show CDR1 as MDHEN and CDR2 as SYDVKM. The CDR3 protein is CAAHTSNQPQHF. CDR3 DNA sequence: TGTGCGGCACATACCTCCAATCAGCCCCAGCATTTT.

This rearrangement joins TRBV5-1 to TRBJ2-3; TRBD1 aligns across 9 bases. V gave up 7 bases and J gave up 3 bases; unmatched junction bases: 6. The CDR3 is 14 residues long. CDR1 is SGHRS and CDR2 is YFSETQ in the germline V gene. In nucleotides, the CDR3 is TGCGCCAGCGGAACGACAGGGGGTACAGATACGCAGTATTTT. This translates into CASGTTGGTDTQYF.